The T cell receptor beta chain under discussion was sequenced for a study of CD8 T cells in Susac syndrome. General study results and limits: The relatively small number of individuals in the TCR sequencing and HLA analysis was acknowledged by the study.

This clonotype was observed a single time. The antigen remains unidentified. In contrast to the negatively isolated CD8+ and CD4+ T cells, TEMRA cells were FACS-enriched. This CDR3 contains 17 residues. Germline trimming cut 6 bases from V and 9 bases from J; bases unmatched to any gene: 20. The germline V gene encodes CDR1 DFQATT and CDR2 SNEGSKA (reference sequence). An input of roughly 0.5 to 1 ug of RNA was subjected to reverse transcription using random hexamers. TCRdb passed the immunoSEQ multiplex PCR reads through MiXCR, listing each CDR3 protein once. The table records 84,000 or so distinct CDR3 sequences, approximately 95% of them present only once.

This sequence joins TRBV20-1 and TRBJ2-1; 10 bases agree with TRBD2. This TCR was sampled from a human donor with Susac syndrome. The specimen sequenced was CD8+ T cells from PBMCs. CDR3 sequence reads: CSAEGPGPSGSWGEQFF. DNA of the CDR3: TGCAGTGCCGAGGGGCCAGGGCCTAGCGGGAGTTGGGGTGAGCAGTTCTTC.